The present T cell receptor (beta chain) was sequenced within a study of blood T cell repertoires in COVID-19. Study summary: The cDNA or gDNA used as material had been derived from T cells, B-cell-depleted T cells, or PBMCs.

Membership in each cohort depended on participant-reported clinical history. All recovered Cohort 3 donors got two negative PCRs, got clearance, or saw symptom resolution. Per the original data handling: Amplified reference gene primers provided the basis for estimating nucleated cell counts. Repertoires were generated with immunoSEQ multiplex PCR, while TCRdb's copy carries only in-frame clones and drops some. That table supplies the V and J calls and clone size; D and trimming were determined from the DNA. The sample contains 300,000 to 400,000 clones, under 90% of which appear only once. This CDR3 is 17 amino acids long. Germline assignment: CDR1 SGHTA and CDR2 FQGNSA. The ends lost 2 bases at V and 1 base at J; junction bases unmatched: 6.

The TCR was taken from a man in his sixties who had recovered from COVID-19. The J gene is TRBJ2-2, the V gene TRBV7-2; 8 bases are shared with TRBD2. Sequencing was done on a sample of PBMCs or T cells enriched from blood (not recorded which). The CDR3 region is CASSLRISGGNTGELFF. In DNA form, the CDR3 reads TGTGCCAGCAGCTTAAGGATCAGCGGGGGGAACACCGGGGAGCTGTTTTTT.